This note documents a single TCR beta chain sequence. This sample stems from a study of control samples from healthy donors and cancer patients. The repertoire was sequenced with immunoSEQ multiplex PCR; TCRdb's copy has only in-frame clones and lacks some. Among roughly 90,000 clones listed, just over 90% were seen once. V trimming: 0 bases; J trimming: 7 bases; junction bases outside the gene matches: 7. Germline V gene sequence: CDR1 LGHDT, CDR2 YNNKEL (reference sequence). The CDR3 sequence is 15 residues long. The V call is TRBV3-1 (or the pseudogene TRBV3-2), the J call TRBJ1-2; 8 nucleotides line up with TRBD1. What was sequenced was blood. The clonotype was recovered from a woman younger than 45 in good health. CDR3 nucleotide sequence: TGTGCCAGCAGCCAAGACTTGACAGGGGCGGGTGGCTACACCTTC. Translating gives CASSQDLTGAGGYTF.